This entry concerns a single TCR beta chain. Its antigen is not yet known. No base-level quality is on record; no much larger clone is a single base apart. The label giving this sample's time point can be read as: about 28 days (+/-7) after the second vaccine dose. AZD1222 recipients with second doses at about 4 weeks or about 12 weeks were pooled, because spike-specific TCR depth and breadth did not differ between schedules. Samples from vaccinated people were obtained from the UK trials COV001 and COV002, which included a single-blind randomized controlled phase 2/3 trial of AZD1222 (ChAdOx1 nCoV-19) in healthy adults. For TCRbeta chain sequencing, PBMC samples from trial participants were taken at day 0 and at day 28 after the second dose. These data originate in a study of T cell responses to AZD1222 COVID-19 vaccine listed by TCRdb under 2021. Some background on the complete study: TCR sequencing covered 230 to 250 trial participants: 200 to 220 given two doses of AZD1222 and around 26 given two doses of MenACWY control vaccine. Enrollment into the trials was organized by age into subgroups of 18-55, 56-69 and 70-plus years, and those subgroups contained roughly 150, 30 and 60 TCR-sequenced participants, respectively. Results the study describes overall, beyond this receptor: Reportedly, almost half of the unique spike-specific TCRs recognized epitopes lying outside the regions that are mutated in the B.1.351 and B.1.1.7 variants. Conclusions about previously exposed vaccinees were limited because only 5 or 6 AZD1222 recipients were SARS-CoV-2 seropositive at baseline. The vaccine-associated CD4 TCRs covered the entire spike protein, and the dominant responses fell in regions 160-218 and 743-854. After two AZD1222 doses, spike-specific TCR breadth and depth were significantly higher than at day 0 and than in MenACWY recipients. Participants were mostly white British, with more females than males. The authors suggested clonal diversity may have been underestimated. No day 14 peak-response samples were available, so repertoires were characterized only after the peak T cell response. The 56-69-year group was small, and its depth increase did not reach significance, likely because of low power.

The CDR3 regions of human TCRbeta chains were subjected to immunosequencing. As for the original processing: TCRs in the repertoires were matched against a reference library of SARS-CoV-2-specific TCRs that had been generated with the MIRA antigen-specificity platform. Breadth was defined as the fraction of unique TCRs that were SARS-CoV-2-associated, and depth was defined as the fraction of total T cells that were SARS-CoV-2-associated. Using the MIRA data, each spike-specific TCR was mapped to the spike region that the TCR reacts to and placed in a CD4 or CD8 class. Log10-transformed breadth and depth values were compared by one-way ANOVA with Sidak's multiple comparisons tests. Not all clones reach the TCRdb copy of this immuneACCESS table, which keeps in-frame sequences only. Checked studies attribute under half of the gap to unresolved V genes and leave the rest unexplained. D and trimming come from the DNA, and the V and J calls and clone size come from that table. The sample profile shows fewer than 150,000 clones; over 80% of them were found once. Roughly 7.9% of the sample is taken by the ten largest.

The receptor's source is an adult who received the AZD1222 COVID-19 vaccine. Sample: peripheral blood, taken 28 days after the second AZD1222 dose.

The CDR3 protein is CASRVDRTGNQPQHF. The nucleotides are TGTGCCAGCAGGGTTGACAGGACCGGCAATCAGCCCCAGCATTTT. The chain was built from TRBV2 and TRBJ1-5; a weak D assignment points to TRBD1 (6 bases agree). V loses 6 bases, J loses 2 bases, and the germline ends lie 14 bases apart. Measured from the cysteine to the phenylalanine, the CDR3 is 15 residues long. The retained sequence is limited to the CDR3, 45 bases, with the frame set at the first base. CDR1 SNHLY and CDR2 FYNNEI were looked up in the germline V gene. This CDR3, with the reference TRBV2 and TRBJ1-5 proteins standing in past its ends, gives the full variable domain EPEVTQTPSHQVTQMGQEVILRCVPISNHLYFYWYRQILGQKVEFLVSFYNNEISEKSEIFDDQFSVERPDGSNFTLKIRSTKLEDSAMYFCASRVDRTGNQPQHFGDGTRLSIL.